This TCR beta chain was found in a study of T cells in localized non-small cell lung cancer. The V and J ends lost 6 bases and 3 bases, in that order; junction bases with no gene match: 11. Per germline, CDR1 LNHDA and CDR2 SQIVND (reference sequence). The CDR3 runs to 16 residues. A remark on this clone: Its antigen remains unknown.

Study observations and caveats: Adjacent lung tissue had a median approximately 61 of the top 100 clones found in the tumor.

Harvested at least 2 cm beyond the tumor margin, adjacent lung showed no atypia. Repertoires were generated with immunoSEQ multiplex PCR, while TCRdb's copy carries only in-frame clones and drops some. The table includes 2,500 to 3,500 clones, about 30% detected once. The sequenced sample was normal lung tissue next to the tumor, obtained before any cancer treatment. This TCR was recovered from a man aged 35 to 70 with stage I lung adenocarcinoma. The chain recombines TRBV19 with TRBJ2-3, with 8 bases that match TRBD2. The CDR3 sequence: CASSSITSGQTDTQYF. The CDR3, as DNA: TGTGCCAGTAGCTCGATCACTAGCGGCCAGACAGATACGCAGTATTTT. The variable domain in full, with the rest retrieved from reference TRBV19 and TRBJ2-3, is DGGITQSPKYLFRKEGQNVTLSCEQNLNHDAMYWYRQDPGQGLRLIYYSQIVNDFQKGDIAEGYSVSREKKESFPLTVTSAQKNPTAFYLCASSSITSGQTDTQYFGPGTRLTVL.